A single sample gave rise to the 25 T cell receptor beta chains below, sequenced in a study of cytomegalovirus exposure and HLA in healthy donors. This PCR relied on a set of 60 Vbeta primers and 13 Jbeta primers. Clones were read by immunoSEQ multiplex PCR, and TCRdb kept only the in-frame ones, dropping some. The sample yields roughly 120,000 clones, approximately 71% seen once. Sequenced: PBMCs. The receptor source for this set is a woman aged 65 to 85 in good health and CMV-seropositive.

This clone was detected only once. This rearrangement joins TRBV6-1 to TRBJ1-1; tentative D call: TRBD1 (5 bases). Germline V gives CDR1 MNHNS, CDR2 SASEGT. This CDR3 contains 11 residues. V shed 10 bases and J shed 11 bases, with 17 bases lying between them. The CDR3 region has the DNA TGTGCCACCTTCAGTCAGGGCGTGGCTTTCTTT. It is translated as CATFSQGVAFF.

This chain links TRBV6-5 with TRBJ1-5, with 8 bases matching TRBD1. CDR3 length equals 15 residues. V trimming: 6 bases; J trimming: 6 bases; junction bases outside the gene matches: 10. Germline assignment: CDR1 MNHEY and CDR2 SVGAGI. The chain's CDR3 is CASSRGQGVGQPQHF. The CDR3 nucleotides are TGTGCCAGCAGCAGAGGACAGGGCGTTGGTCAGCCCCAGCATTTT.

This rearrangement joins TRBV4-1 to TRBJ2-7; possible D gene TRBD1, 5 bases. Trimming shortened V by 0 bases and J by 0 bases, and 12 bases separated the two germline ends. From germline, CDR1 is MGHRA and CDR2 YSYEKL. The CDR3 contains 16 residues. As DNA, the CDR3 is TGCGCCAGCAGCCAAGATTTCCCAGGGAACTCCTACGAGCAGTACTTC. The encoded protein is CASSQDFPGNSYEQYF.

The genes are TRBV7-9 and TRBJ1-2; D gene uncertain. The CDR3 is made up of 13 amino acids. CDR1 is SEHNR, CDR2 FQNEAQ, per germline (reference sequence). Trimming removed 4 bases from V and 2 bases from J, with 8 bases in between. CDR3 coding DNA: TGTGCCAGCAGCTCCGAACAGAACTATGGCTACACCTTC. Residues: CASSSEQNYGYTF.

The chain has TRBV10-3 and TRBJ1-1; a possible D gene is TRBD1 (5 bases). V was trimmed by 2 bases and J by 4 bases, leaving 5 bases between them. The V gene's germline CDR1 is ENHRY and CDR2 SYGVKD. The CDR3 consists of 12 residues. The CDR3 spells CAISEGATEAFF. The CDR3 DNA sequence: TGTGCCATCAGTGAGGGGGCCACTGAAGCTTTCTTT.

The V call is TRBV10-3, the J call TRBJ1-1; TRBD1 is a possible D gene (5 bases). V was trimmed by 10 bases and J by 3 bases, leaving 15 bases between them. The CDR3 sequence is 13 residues long. The germline V gene has CDR1 ENHRY and CDR2 SYGVKD. The CDR3 here is CATSWTLDTEAFF. CDR3 in DNA: TGTGCCACCTCTTGGACACTGGACACTGAAGCTTTCTTT.

The rearrangement joins TRBV7-9 to TRBJ1-2, with 7 bases lining up with TRBD1. The CDR3 sequence is 13 residues long. J lost 4 bases, V lost 8 bases, and 7 bases had no gene match. CDR1 SEHNR and CDR2 FQNEAQ come from the germline V gene (reference sequence). The CDR3 nucleotides read TGTGCCAGCGGTCAGGGGGTAGGCTATGGCTACACCTTC. This encodes CASGQGVGYGYTF.

This chain links TRBV7-6 with TRBJ2-1, with 14 bases aligning to TRBD2. This CDR3 region has 16 residues. Germline V lookup: CDR1 SGHVS, CDR2 FNYEAQ. V shed 5 bases, J shed 4 bases, and the junction held 4 bases outside the gene matches. The CDR3: CASSATSGGGYNEQFF. The CDR3, as DNA: TGTGCCAGCAGCGCGACTAGCGGGGGGGGGTACAATGAGCAGTTCTTC.

The CDR3 region is CASSKARKGRQPQHF. The DNA of the CDR3 is TGTGCCAGCAGCAAAGCGAGAAAGGGGAGGCAGCCCCAGCATTTT. The chain couples TRBV21-1 to TRBJ1-5. TRBV21-1 is a recognized pseudogene. This CDR3 has 15 residues.

The CDR3 DNA reads TGTGCCAGCAGCACTCAGGGAACCAAAAACATTCAGTACTTC. It encodes CASSTQGTKNIQYF. This chain connects TRBV5-4 to TRBJ2-4; possible D gene TRBD1, 5 bases. Trimming removed 4 bases at V and 2 bases at J, with 10 bases between. The germline V gene has CDR1 SGHNT and CDR2 YYREEE (reference sequence). This CDR3 is built from 14 residues.

This clone was seen just once. The V and J genes are TRBV10-1 and TRBJ1-1; D might be TRBD1 (6 bases). The CDR3 consists of 13 residues. V dropped 4 bases and J dropped 3 bases, with 9 bases sitting between them. Per germline, CDR1 WNHNN and CDR2 SYGVQD (reference sequence). The DNA for the CDR3 is TGCGCCAGCAGTGGGCAGGGGTACACTGAAGCTTTCTTT. Translated, it gives CASSGQGYTEAFF.

In this sample, this clone turned up a few times. This chain links TRBV19 with TRBJ2-7; perhaps TRBD2 as D (6 bases). CDR3 length equals 13 residues. Per germline, CDR1 LNHDA and CDR2 SQIVND (reference sequence). The V and J ends lost 4 bases and 3 bases respectively, with 10 bases between them. The CDR3 coding sequence is TGTGCCAGTAGTACGGGACTCCGCTACGAGCAGTACTTC. Translation gives CASSTGLRYEQYF.

The chain links TRBV6-4 to TRBJ2-3; D is ambiguous. The CDR3 contains 15 residues. The ends were cut back, 8 bases at V and 3 bases at J, with 18 bases in the middle. Germline lookup yields CDR1 MRHNA and CDR2 SNTAGT. CDR3 sequence reads: CASRSRSRKTDTQYF. Written as DNA, the CDR3 is TGTGCCAGCCGATCTAGGAGTAGAAAAACAGATACGCAGTATTTT.

The chain joins TRBV30 to TRBJ2-2, with TRBD2 as a possible D gene (6 bases). V lost 0 bases to trimming and J lost 5 bases, with 16 bases between them. The CDR3 has 16 residues. Germline V gene data show CDR1 as GTSNPN and CDR2 as SVGIG (reference sequence). The chain's CDR3 is CAWSVWGLQQTGELFF. The DNA of the CDR3 is TGTGCCTGGAGTGTTTGGGGACTGCAACAAACCGGGGAGCTGTTTTTT. Looking up the rest from reference TRBV30 and TRBJ2-2 gives the full variable domain: SQTIHQWPATLVQPVGSPLSLECTVEGTSNPNLYWYRQAAGRGLQLLFYSVGIGQISSEVPQNLSASRPQDRQFILSSKKLLLSDSGFYLCAWSVWGLQQTGELFFGEGSRLTVL.

The genes are TRBV5-6 and TRBJ2-2; D remains ambiguous. The germline CDR1 and CDR2 sequences are SGHDT and YYEEEE. There are 12 residues in the CDR3. V gave up 1 base and J gave up 7 bases, with 5 bases separating them. The DNA of the CDR3 is TGTGCCAGCAGCTTGACTCACGGGGAGCTGTTTTTT. Its translation is CASSLTHGELFF.

The V call is TRBV7-2, the J call TRBJ2-5; 7 bases agree with TRBD2. CDR3 length: 14 residues. Germline trimming cut 5 bases from V and 3 bases from J; bases unmatched to any gene: 6. Germline V gene lookup returns CDR1 SGHTA and CDR2 FQGNSA. The CDR3 coding sequence is TGTGCCAGCAGCGGCGGGGGATTAGAAGAGACCCAGTACTTC. Protein: CASSGGGLEETQYF.

This chain connects TRBV15 to TRBJ2-7; TRBD2 agrees at 8 bases. Germline values: CDR1 LNHNV, CDR2 YYDKDF (reference sequence). CDR3 size: 16 residues. The V gene end was trimmed by 1 base and the J gene end by 2 bases; junction bases not matched to a gene: 7. The CDR3 coding sequence is TGTGCCACCAGCAGAGTAGTAGCGGGGATCCCCTACGAGCAGTACTTC. Protein product: CATSRVVAGIPYEQYF.

The V and J genes are TRBV30 and TRBJ1-1, with D maybe TRBD1 (5 bases). CDR3 size: 12 residues. Germline V gene lookup returns CDR1 GTSNPN and CDR2 SVGIG (reference sequence). The CDR3 DNA reads as TGTGTCTCGATGAAAGGGGACACTGAAGCTTTCTTT. Its translation is CVSMKGDTEAFF.

The chain carries TRBV5-1 and TRBJ2-7; 14 bases map to TRBD2. The CDR3 is 14 residues long. J was trimmed by 6 bases and V by 4 bases; bases with no gene match: 3. Germline V gives CDR1 SGHRS, CDR2 YFSETQ. This CDR3 reads CASSTGLAGAEQYF. In nucleotides, the CDR3 is TGCGCCAGCAGCACGGGACTAGCGGGGGCCGAGCAGTACTTC.

V gene TRBV5-6 combines with J gene TRBJ1-5; D unclear. Germline CDR1 SGHDT, CDR2 YYEEEE. CDR3 length: 16 residues. Trimming removed 1 base from V and 0 bases from J, with 11 bases in between. CDR3 amino acids: CASSLWSRYSNQPQHF. The CDR3 nucleotides are TGTGCCAGCAGCTTGTGGTCCCGGTATAGCAATCAGCCCCAGCATTTT.

The CDR3 nucleotides are TGTGCCAGCAGACTCTTCTACGAGCAGTACTTC. Translated: CASRLFYEQYF. The V call is TRBV7-2, the J call TRBJ2-7; no definite D call. V dropped 6 bases and J dropped 3 bases, with 6 bases sitting between them. CDR1 and CDR2 (germline): SGHTA, FQGNSA. The CDR3 has 11 residues. Filled out from reference TRBV7-2 and TRBJ2-7, the complete variable domain reads GAGVSQSPSNKVTEKGKDVELRCDPISGHTALYWYRQSLGQGLEFLIYFQGNSAPDKSGLPSDRFSAERTGGSVSTLTIQRTQQEDSAVYLCASRLFYEQYFGPGTRLTVT.

The chain has TRBV2 and TRBJ2-3; 12 nucleotides match TRBD2. J lost 4 bases, V lost 6 bases, and 5 bases had no gene match. The germline V gene has CDR1 SNHLY and CDR2 FYNNEI. CDR3 length: 15 residues. CDR3 bases: TGTGCCAGCAGGCCGACTAGCGGGGGTTCAGATACGCAGTATTTT. Its protein product is CASRPTSGGSDTQYF.

This chain connects TRBV5-6 to TRBJ1-5; 7 nucleotides match TRBD1. The germline CDR1 and CDR2 sequences are SGHDT and YYEEEE. CDR3 size: 15 residues. V lost 3 bases, J lost 11 bases, and 14 bases stayed unmatched. The CDR3 bases are TGTGCCAGCAGCTCCCGGGACAGAATGGACCGGGCCCAGCATTTT. Residues: CASSSRDRMDRAQHF.

The rearrangement links TRBV4-1 to TRBJ2-6; 7 bases agree with TRBD1. The trim removed 3 bases at V and 4 bases at J, leaving 12 bases unmatched. CDR3 length equals 18 residues. Germline V gene sequence: CDR1 MGHRA, CDR2 YSYEKL. CDR3: CASSHLGQARAGANVLTF. The CDR3 DNA sequence: TGCGCCAGCAGCCACCTCGGACAGGCCCGGGCGGGGGCCAACGTCCTGACTTTC.

DNA of the CDR3: TGTGCCAGCAGCCCGGGGACTAGCGTTGGCGAGACCCAGTACTTC. Translation: CASSPGTSVGETQYF. The chain is built from TRBV7-9 and TRBJ2-5; TRBD2 aligns across 10 bases. CDR1 is SEHNR, CDR2 FQNEAQ, per germline (reference sequence). Unmatched junction bases numbered 8, after V lost 5 bases and J lost 5 bases. The CDR3 has 15 amino acids.